Listed below are T cell receptor beta chains from one sample, sequenced in a study of T cells in Graves' hyperthyroidism and ophthalmopathy. From the multiplex PCR reads, TCRdb called clonotypes with MiXCR, one entry per CDR3 protein. Counted here are 460,000 or so distinct CDR3 sequences, under 15% occurring once; the ten biggest clones make up about 17%. Sample: blood. These receptors were collected from a woman between 18 and 30 years old with Graves' hyperthyroidism. Both conserved end residues are part of each CDR3. D genes are given only for firm matches. Clone sizes are given selectively: once, few, many, or a class where the clone is expanded.

cdr3_nt cdr3_aa j_call v_call clone_size d_call
TGTGCCAGCAAATCACTAGCGGGATTCCCAGATACGCAGTATTTT CASKSLAGFPDTQYF TRBJ2-3 TRBV2 many TRBD2
TGTGCCAGCAGTTTAGAACCGGGATCCCAGCCCCAGCATTTT CASSLEPGSQPQHF TRBJ1-5 TRBV12-3/TRBV12-4 many NA
TGTGCCAGTAGTATAGAATACTCCTACGAGCAGTACTTC CASSIEYSYEQYF TRBJ2-7 TRBV19 NA NA
TGTGCCAGCAGCGCGCCCCTAGCGGGAGACACCGGGGAGCTGTTTTTT CASSAPLAGDTGELFF TRBJ2-2 TRBV9 NA TRBD2
TGCGCCAGCAGCTTGATTCCTCGTAGGGGAAACACTGAAGCTTTCTTT CASSLIPRRGNTEAFF TRBJ1-1 TRBV5-1 many NA
TGCGCCAGCAGCCCCCGAAGGGACAGGGGCGGTGGGGAGCTGTTTTTT CASSPRRDRGGGELFF TRBJ2-2 TRBV4-1 NA TRBD1
TGTGCCAGCAGCCCCCTTCCCGGGACAGGGGGCGCCTTTGGATCACCCCTCCACTTT CASSPLPGTGGAFGSPLHF TRBJ1-6 TRBV6-1 NA TRBD1
TGTGCCCGGACAGGGGGCGAACAGGAAAAACTGTTTTTT CARTGGEQEKLFF TRBJ1-4 TRBV30 many TRBD1
TGTGCCAGCAGACTTTCCTTAGCTAACTATGGCTACACCTTC CASRLSLANYGYTF TRBJ1-2 TRBV12-3/TRBV12-4 few NA
TGTGCCAGCAGCCTCGGACTAGCGGGAGGGGGACGTGAGCAGTTCTTC CASSLGLAGGGREQFF TRBJ2-1 TRBV3-1 many TRBD2
TGCAGTGCTATCGAGTGGTGGGGAGCTTTCTTT CSAIEWWGAFF TRBJ1-1 TRBV20-1 many NA
TGTGCCAGCAGTTTAGTGGGGAGGCGGGCTGGCTACACCTTC CASSLVGRRAGYTF TRBJ1-2 TRBV12-3/TRBV12-4 many NA
TGCAGTGCTAGAGGCGGGAGTTACAATGAGCAGTTCTTC CSARGGSYNEQFF TRBJ2-1 TRBV20-1 NA TRBD2
TGTGCCTGGAGGGGACAGGTGAACACTGAAGCTTTCTTT CAWRGQVNTEAFF TRBJ1-1 TRBV30 few TRBD1
TGTGCCAGCAGTGTGGGGGCGGGAGGCGTAACCTACGAGCAGTACTTC CASSVGAGGVTYEQYF TRBJ2-7 TRBV6-1 few TRBD2
TGCGCCAGCAGCTTATGGGGGGGGGATGAAGCTTTCTTT CASSLWGGDEAFF TRBJ1-1 TRBV11-1 many NA
TGTGCCAGCAGCCCCGACAGGGATCAGCCCCAGCATTTT CASSPDRDQPQHF TRBJ1-5 TRBV5-8 many TRBD1
TGTGCTAGTGGTTTGGACCATAGCGGAGGCTCCTACAATGAGCAGTTCTTC CASGLDHSGGSYNEQFF TRBJ2-1 TRBV12-5 many NA
TGTGCCAGCAGTTTAGGGGGGGCCTTTGGAGGCTACACCTTC CASSLGGAFGGYTF TRBJ1-2 TRBV27 many NA
TGCGCCAGCAGCTTGGGACGGAACCTCTATGGCTACACCTTC CASSLGRNLYGYTF TRBJ1-2 TRBV5-1 few NA
TGTGCCAGCAGTCCAAGCTATAGCAATCAGCCCCAGCATTTT CASSPSYSNQPQHF TRBJ1-5 TRBV12-3/TRBV12-4 many NA
TGTGCCAGCAGCCAACGGGGCATAGGAGGGGCAGCCTACAATGAGCAGTCCTTC CASSQRGIGGAAYNEQSF TRBJ2-1 TRBV7-3 few NA
TGTGCCAGCAGCGCCCCGGACAGGGAAGGAGGAGAGACCCAGTACTTC CASSAPDREGGETQYF TRBJ2-5 TRBV9 few TRBD1
TGTGCCAGCAGCTTAGCAGGCTTAGGTAGCGGGCCTCAAGAGACCCAGTACTTC CASSLAGLGSGPQETQYF TRBJ2-5 TRBV7-7 NA TRBD2
TGTGCCAGCCACCTTCCCGGACAGGGGTGCACAGATACGCAGTATTTT CASHLPGQGCTDTQYF TRBJ2-3 TRBV27 NA TRBD1
TGTGCCAGCAGTACCGGACAGTATAACTATGGCTACACCTTC CASSTGQYNYGYTF TRBJ1-2 TRBV2 many NA
TGCGCCAGCAGTAGCCAAGGGGCTGACTCTGGAAACACCATATATTTT CASSSQGADSGNTIYF TRBJ1-3 TRBV5-1 few NA
TGCGCCAGCAGCTTGGGTGTTAGACAAGAGACCCAGTACTTC CASSLGVRQETQYF TRBJ2-5 TRBV5-1 few NA
TGTGCCAGCAGTGAGAGGGGGGGCTATGGCTACACCTTC CASSERGGYGYTF TRBJ1-2 TRBV6-1 many NA
TGTGCCAGCAGTGCCCTAGCGGGAGTTTATAATGAGCAGTTCTTC CASSALAGVYNEQFF TRBJ2-1 TRBV6-1 few TRBD2
TGCGCCAGCAGCCAATCGATGGGGACTAGCGGAGACCAAGAGTACTTC CASSQSMGTSGDQEYF TRBJ2-5 TRBV4-1 NA TRBD2
TGTGCCAGCACCTGGGGAGCAACTAATGAAAAACTGTTTTTT CASTWGATNEKLFF TRBJ1-4 TRBV28 NA NA
TGTGCCAGCACCAAAGGAACTAGCGGACACAATGAGCAGTTCTTC CASTKGTSGHNEQFF TRBJ2-1 TRBV12-3/TRBV12-4 many TRBD2
TGTGCCAGCAGCTTATTCGCCGGGAGGTGGGGGGCGGATCGCACCGGGGAGCTGTTTTTT CASSLFAGRWGADRTGELFF TRBJ2-2 TRBV11-2 NA NA
TGCGCCAGCAGCGGGGTGGGGACGGCTCGACAAGAGACCCAGTACTTC CASSGVGTARQETQYF TRBJ2-5 TRBV5-1 many NA
TGTGCCAGCAGCACGCGACAGGGGGCAATGTCCTACGAGCAGTACTTC CASSTRQGAMSYEQYF TRBJ2-7 TRBV7-9 many TRBD1
TGTGCCAGCAGCCCCCTCGGTGAAGAGACCCAGTACTTC CASSPLGEETQYF TRBJ2-5 TRBV11-2 many NA
TGTGCCAGCAGCCGTACAAACACCCTAGCCGCCTTC CASSRTNTLAAF TRBJ1-2 TRBV11-2 many NA
TGTGCCAGCAGCTTAGAGGTGGACGAAAAACTGTTTTTT CASSLEVDEKLFF TRBJ1-4 TRBV7-9 few NA
TGTGCCAGTAGTATTGCAAACTACAATGAGCAGTTCTTC CASSIANYNEQFF TRBJ2-1 TRBV19 many NA
TGTGCCAGCAGTAGCAGGGGGCGCGGTCAGCCCCAGCATTTT CASSSRGRGQPQHF TRBJ1-5 TRBV6-1 many TRBD1
TGTGCCAGCAGTTTAGGAGACAGGGTACGGGATGGCTACACCTTC CASSLGDRVRDGYTF TRBJ1-2 TRBV12-3/TRBV12-4 many TRBD1
TGCGCCAGCAGTGAGAAGTCGCCGGTCACCGGGGAGCTGTTTTTT CASSEKSPVTGELFF TRBJ2-2 TRBV10-1 few NA
TGTGCCAGCAGCGGCTCGAGAACCGGGACAGGGACCCTATACGAGCAGTTCTTC CASSGSRTGTGTLYEQFF TRBJ2-1 TRBV9 few TRBD1
TGTGCCAGGAGCCAGGACCGGGACAGGGGCTTGACAGATACGCAGTATTTT CARSQDRDRGLTDTQYF TRBJ2-3 TRBV3-1 NA TRBD1
TGTGCCAGCAGTTGGGTAGCGTTAAACACCGGGGAGCTGTTTTTT CASSWVALNTGELFF TRBJ2-2 TRBV12-3/TRBV12-4 many NA
TGTGCCAGCTCACCCCAGACAGGGGCTCACACAGATACGCAGTATTTT CASSPQTGAHTDTQYF TRBJ2-3 TRBV18 many TRBD1
TGTGCCACCAGGACTAGCGAGAACGTCGAGCAGTACTTC CATRTSENVEQYF TRBJ2-7 TRBV11-1 many TRBD2
TGTGCCAGCAGTAGGCTCGGGACTAGCGGGAGTGTTGATACGCAGTATTTT CASSRLGTSGSVDTQYF TRBJ2-3 TRBV12-3/TRBV12-4 many TRBD2
TGCAGTGCTAGAGAGACAGCAGCAAAAGAGACCCAGTACTTC CSARETAAKETQYF TRBJ2-5 TRBV20-1 many NA
TGTGCCAGCACGATATCGACTAGCCTAATTAGTGGGAATGAGCAGTTCTTC CASTISTSLISGNEQFF TRBJ2-1 TRBV11-2 many TRBD2
TGTGCCAGCAGTTACTCCTGGGGGGCTTACAATGAGCAGTTCTTC CASSYSWGAYNEQFF TRBJ2-1 TRBV6-2/TRBV6-3 many NA